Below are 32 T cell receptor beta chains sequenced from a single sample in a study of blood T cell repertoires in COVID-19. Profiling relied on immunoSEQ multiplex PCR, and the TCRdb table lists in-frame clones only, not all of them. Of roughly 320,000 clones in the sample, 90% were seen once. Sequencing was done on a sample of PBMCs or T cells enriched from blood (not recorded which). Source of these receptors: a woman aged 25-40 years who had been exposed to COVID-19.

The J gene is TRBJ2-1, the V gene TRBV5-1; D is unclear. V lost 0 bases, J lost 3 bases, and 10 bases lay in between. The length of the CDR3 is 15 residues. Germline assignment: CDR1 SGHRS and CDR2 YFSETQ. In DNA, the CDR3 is TGCGCCAGCAGCTTGGGTGGCAGCGTCTACAATGAGCAGTTCTTC. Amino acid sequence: CASSLGGSVYNEQFF.

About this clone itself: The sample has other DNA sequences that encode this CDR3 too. The DNA for the CDR3 is TGTGCCAGCAGTTTCGGGACAGGGGGCAATCAGCCCCAGCATTTT. It specifies CASSFGTGGNQPQHF. This rearrangement joins TRBV27 to TRBJ1-5; 10 positions match TRBD1. Germline V CDR1 and CDR2: MNHEY, SMNVEV (reference sequence). The CDR3 loop spans 15 amino acids. Trimming cost V 3 bases and J 2 bases; bases outside gene matches: 1.

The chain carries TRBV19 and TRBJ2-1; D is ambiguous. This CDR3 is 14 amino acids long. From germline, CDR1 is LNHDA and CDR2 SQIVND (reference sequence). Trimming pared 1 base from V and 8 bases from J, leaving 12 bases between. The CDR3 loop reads CASSIGDSEDEQFF. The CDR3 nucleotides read TGTGCCAGTAGTATAGGTGACTCCGAAGATGAGCAGTTCTTC.

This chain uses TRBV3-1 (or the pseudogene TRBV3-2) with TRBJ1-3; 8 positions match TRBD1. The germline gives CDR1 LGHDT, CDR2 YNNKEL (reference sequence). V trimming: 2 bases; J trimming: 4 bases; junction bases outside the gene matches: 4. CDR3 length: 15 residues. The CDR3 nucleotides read TGTGCCAGCAGCCAAAGGACAGGGACAGGAAACACCATATATTTT. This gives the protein CASSQRTGTGNTIYF.

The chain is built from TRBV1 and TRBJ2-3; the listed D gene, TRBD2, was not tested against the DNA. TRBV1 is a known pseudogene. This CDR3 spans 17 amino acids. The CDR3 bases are TGCACCAGCAGCCAAGAGGGCTCGACTAGCGGGGAGGATACGCAGTATTTT. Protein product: CTSSQEGSTSGEDTQYF.

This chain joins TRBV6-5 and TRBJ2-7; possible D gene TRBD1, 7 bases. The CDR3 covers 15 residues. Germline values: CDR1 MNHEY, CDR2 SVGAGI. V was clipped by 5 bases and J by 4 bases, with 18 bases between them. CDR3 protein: CASSHGRDSTYEQYF. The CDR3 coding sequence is TGTGCCAGCAGTCACGGGCGGGACAGCACTTACGAGCAGTACTTC.

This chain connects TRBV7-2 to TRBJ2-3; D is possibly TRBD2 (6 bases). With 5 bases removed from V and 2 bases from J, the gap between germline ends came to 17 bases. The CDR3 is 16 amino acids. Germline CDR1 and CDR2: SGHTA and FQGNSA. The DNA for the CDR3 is TGTGCCAGCAGCCCCTCGGGGAGGAAATCCACAGATACGCAGTATTTT. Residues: CASSPSGRKSTDTQYF.

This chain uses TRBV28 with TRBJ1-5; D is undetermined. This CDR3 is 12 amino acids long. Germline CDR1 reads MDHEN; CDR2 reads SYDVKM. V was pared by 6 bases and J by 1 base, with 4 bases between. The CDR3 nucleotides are TGTGCCAGCAGGGGCAGCAATCAGCCCCAGCATTTT. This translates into CASRGSNQPQHF.

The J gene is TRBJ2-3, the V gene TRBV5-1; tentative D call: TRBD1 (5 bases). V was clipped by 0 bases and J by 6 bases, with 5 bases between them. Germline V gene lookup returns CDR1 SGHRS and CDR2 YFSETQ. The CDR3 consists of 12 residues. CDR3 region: CASSLAGDTQYF. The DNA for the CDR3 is TGCGCCAGCAGCTTGGCAGGGGATACGCAGTATTTT.

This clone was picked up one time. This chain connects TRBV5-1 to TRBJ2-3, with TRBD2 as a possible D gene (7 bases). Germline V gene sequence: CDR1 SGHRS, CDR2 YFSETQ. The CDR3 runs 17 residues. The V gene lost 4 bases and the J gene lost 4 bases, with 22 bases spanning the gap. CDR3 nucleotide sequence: TGCGCCAGCAGCGGGGGGGCAGGGTACCGAGCGGCAGATACGCAGTATTTT. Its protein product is CASSGGAGYRAADTQYF.

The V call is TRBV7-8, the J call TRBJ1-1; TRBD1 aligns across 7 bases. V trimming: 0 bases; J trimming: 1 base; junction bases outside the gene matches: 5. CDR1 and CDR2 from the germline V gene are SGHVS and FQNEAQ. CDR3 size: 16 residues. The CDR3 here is CASSLAGGTANTEAFF. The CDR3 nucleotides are TGTGCCAGCAGCTTAGCCGGCGGGACAGCGAACACTGAAGCTTTCTTT.

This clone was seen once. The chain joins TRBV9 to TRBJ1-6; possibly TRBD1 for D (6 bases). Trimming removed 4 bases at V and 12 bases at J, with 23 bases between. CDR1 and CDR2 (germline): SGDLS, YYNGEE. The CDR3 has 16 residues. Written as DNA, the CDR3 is TGTGCCAGCAGCCCCAACTCGGGAGGGCCAGGGGAACCCCTCCACTTT. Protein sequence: CASSPNSGGPGEPLHF.

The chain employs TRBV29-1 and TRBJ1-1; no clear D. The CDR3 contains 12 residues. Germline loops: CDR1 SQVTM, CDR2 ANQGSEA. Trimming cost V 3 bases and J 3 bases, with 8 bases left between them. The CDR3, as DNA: TGCAGCGTTGAGTTTCCAGACACTGAAGCTTTCTTT. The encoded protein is CSVEFPDTEAFF.

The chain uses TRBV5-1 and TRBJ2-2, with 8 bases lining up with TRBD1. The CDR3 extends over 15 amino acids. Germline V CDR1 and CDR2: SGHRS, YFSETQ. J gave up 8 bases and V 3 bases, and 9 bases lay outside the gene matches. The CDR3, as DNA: TGCGCCAGCAGCTACGCCCGACAGGGGTTGGGGGAGCTGTTTTTT. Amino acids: CASSYARQGLGELFF.

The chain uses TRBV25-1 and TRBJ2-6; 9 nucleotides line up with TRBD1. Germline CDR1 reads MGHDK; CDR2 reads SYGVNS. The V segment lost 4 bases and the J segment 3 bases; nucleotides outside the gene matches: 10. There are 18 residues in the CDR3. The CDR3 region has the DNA TGTGCCAGCAGTGGGGGAGGACAGGGGTTTTTTGGGGCCAACGTCCTGACTTTC. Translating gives CASSGGGQGFFGANVLTF.

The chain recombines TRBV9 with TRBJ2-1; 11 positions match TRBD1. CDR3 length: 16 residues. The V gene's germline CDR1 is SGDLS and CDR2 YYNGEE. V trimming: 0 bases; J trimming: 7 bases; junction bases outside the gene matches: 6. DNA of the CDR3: TGTGCCAGCAGCGTAGGGTCCGGGACAGGGGGGAATGAGCAGTTCTTC. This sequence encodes CASSVGSGTGGNEQFF.

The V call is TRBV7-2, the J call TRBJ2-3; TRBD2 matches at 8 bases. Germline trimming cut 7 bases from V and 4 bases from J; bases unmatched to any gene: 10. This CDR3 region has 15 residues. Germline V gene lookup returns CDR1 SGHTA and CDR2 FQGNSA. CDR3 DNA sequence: TGTGCCAGCACCCAATTCCCGGGGGGGGCAGATACGCAGTATTTT. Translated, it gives CASTQFPGGADTQYF.

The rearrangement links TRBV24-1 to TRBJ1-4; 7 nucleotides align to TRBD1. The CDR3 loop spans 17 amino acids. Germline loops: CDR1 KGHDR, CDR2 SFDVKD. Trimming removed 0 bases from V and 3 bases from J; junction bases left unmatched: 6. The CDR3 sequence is CATSDLLSRGSNEKLFF. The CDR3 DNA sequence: TGTGCCACCAGTGATTTGCTATCCAGGGGGTCTAATGAAAAACTGTTTTTT.

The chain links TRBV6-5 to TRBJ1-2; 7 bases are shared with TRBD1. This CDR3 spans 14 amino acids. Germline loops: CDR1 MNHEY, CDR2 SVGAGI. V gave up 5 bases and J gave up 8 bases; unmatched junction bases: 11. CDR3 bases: TGTGCCAGCAGTCGACAGGGCTGGAGGTGGGGCTACACCTTC. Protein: CASSRQGWRWGYTF.

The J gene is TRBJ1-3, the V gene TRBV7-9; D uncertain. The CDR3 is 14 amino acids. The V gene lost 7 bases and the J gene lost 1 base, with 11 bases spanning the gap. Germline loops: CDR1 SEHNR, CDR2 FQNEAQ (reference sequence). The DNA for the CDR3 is TGTGCCAGCACTTGGGGAGTTTCTGGAAACACCATATATTTT. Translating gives CASTWGVSGNTIYF.

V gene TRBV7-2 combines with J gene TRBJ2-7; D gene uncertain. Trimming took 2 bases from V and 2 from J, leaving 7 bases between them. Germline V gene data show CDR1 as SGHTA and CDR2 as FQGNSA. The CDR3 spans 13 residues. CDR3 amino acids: CASSLSTTYEQYF. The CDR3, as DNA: TGTGCCAGCAGCTTATCTACTACCTACGAGCAGTACTTC.

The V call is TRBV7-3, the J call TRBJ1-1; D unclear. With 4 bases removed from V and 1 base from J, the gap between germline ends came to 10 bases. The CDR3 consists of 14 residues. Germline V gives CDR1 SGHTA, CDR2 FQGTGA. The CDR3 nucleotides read TGTGCCAGCAGCTCAAGACCAGGGAACACTGAAGCTTTCTTT. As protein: CASSSRPGNTEAFF.

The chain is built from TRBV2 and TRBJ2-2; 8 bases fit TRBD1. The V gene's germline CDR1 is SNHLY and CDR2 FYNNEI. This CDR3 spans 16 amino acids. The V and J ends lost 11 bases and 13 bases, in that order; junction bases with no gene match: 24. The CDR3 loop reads CAPRGAGGSSTCGLFF. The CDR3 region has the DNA TGTGCCCCAAGGGGGGCAGGGGGCTCCTCAACCTGTGGGCTGTTTTTT.

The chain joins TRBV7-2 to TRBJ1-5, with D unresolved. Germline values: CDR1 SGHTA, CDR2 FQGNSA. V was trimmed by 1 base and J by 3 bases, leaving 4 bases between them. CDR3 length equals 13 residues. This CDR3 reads CASSLVYNQPQHF. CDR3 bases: TGTGCCAGCAGCTTAGTCTACAATCAGCCCCAGCATTTT.

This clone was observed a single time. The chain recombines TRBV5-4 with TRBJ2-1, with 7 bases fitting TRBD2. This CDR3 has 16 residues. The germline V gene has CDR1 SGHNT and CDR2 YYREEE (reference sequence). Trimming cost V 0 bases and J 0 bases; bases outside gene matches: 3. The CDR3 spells CASSLVRGSSYNEQFF. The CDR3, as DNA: TGTGCCAGCAGCTTGGTGCGGGGGAGCTCCTACAATGAGCAGTTCTTC.

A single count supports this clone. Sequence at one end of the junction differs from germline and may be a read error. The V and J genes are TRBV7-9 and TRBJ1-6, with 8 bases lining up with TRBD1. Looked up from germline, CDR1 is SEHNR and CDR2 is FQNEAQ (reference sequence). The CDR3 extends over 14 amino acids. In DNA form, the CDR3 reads TGTGCCAGCAGCGTGACAGGGGTAAATTCACCCCTCCATTTT. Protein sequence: CASSVTGVNSPLHF.

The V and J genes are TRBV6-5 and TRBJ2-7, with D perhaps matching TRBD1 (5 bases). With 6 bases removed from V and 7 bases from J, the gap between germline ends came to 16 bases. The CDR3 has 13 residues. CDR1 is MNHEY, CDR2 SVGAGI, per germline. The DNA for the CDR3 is TGTGCCAGCAGCGCCCCAGGGTCGGGTGAGCAGTACTTC. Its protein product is CASSAPGSGEQYF.

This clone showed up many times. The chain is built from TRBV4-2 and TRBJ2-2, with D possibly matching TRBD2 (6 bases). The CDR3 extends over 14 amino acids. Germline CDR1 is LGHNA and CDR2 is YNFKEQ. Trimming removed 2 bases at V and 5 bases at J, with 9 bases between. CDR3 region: CASSQPLATGELFF. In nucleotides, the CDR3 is TGTGCCAGCAGCCAACCTCTAGCGACCGGGGAGCTGTTTTTT.

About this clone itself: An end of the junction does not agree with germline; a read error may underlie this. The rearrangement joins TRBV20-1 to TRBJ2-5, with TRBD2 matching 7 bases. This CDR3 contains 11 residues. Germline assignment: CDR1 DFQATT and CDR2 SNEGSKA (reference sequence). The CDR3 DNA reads TGCAGTGCTGGGGGGGGAGAGGCCCAGTACTTC. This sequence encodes CSAGGGEAQYF.

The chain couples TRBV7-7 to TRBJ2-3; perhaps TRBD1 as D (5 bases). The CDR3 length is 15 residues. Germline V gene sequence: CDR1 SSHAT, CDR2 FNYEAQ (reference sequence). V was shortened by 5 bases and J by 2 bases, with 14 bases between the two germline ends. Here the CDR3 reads CASSPSYGHTDTQYF. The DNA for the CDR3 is TGTGCCAGCAGCCCCAGTTACGGACACACAGATACGCAGTATTTT.

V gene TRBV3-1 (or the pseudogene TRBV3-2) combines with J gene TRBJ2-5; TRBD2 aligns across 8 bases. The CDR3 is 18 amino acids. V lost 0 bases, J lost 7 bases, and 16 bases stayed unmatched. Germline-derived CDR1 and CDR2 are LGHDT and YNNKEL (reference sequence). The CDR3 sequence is CASSQDDASGRFYGTQYF. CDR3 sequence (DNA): TGTGCCAGCAGCCAAGATGATGCTAGCGGGCGGTTTTATGGGACCCAGTACTTC.

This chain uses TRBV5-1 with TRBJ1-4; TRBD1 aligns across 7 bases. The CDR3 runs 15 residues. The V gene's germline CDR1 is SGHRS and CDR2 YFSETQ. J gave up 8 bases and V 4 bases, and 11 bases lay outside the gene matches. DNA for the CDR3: TGCGCCAGCAGCGAATCCAGGGGGAATCACGAAAAACTGTTTTTT. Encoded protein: CASSESRGNHEKLFF.